This TCR beta chain comes out of a study of cytomegalovirus exposure and HLA in healthy donors (dated by TCRdb to 2016 to 2017). General notes on the study: According to an earlier analysis of several hundred of the donors, some 180 million T cells yielded 90 million to 130 million unique TCR beta sequences and less than 300 Gb of sequence data. An early release that covered several hundred HLA-typed donors contained 300 to 350 gigabases of sequencing data and tens of millions of unique TCR sequences. Of the roughly 400 genotyped donors, less than 90% were placed in the genetic ancestry cluster associated with self-reported Caucasian donors. The study aimed to test whether cataloging public T cell receptors could reveal signatures of past pathogen exposure. Using immunosequencing, the study profiled T cell repertoires from 666 subjects and related those repertoires to cytomegalovirus serostatus. Along with the roughly 610-subject first cohort, a separate validation cohort of over a hundred different subjects was used. The study combined high-throughput TCR immunosequencing, statistical association of individual TCRs with disease status, and machine learning to predict cytomegalovirus infection status. In a later analysis, previously published TCR beta repertoires from several hundred donors were re-analyzed and high-resolution HLA genotyping was added so that TCR occurrence patterns could be studied. Rather than drawing on any new phenotypic data, the later analysis identified candidate immune exposures from TCR beta sequences and the way those sequences occurred across donors. An earlier analysis of 587 of the donors applied high-throughput TCR beta sequencing to assess whether each TCR beta V gene segment acted as functional or pseudogenic. Alongside the repertoire data, information on donor age, sex, ethnicity and CMV serostatus was compiled. Genome-wide SNP genotypes for about 60% of the roughly 670 donors were used in a later genetic analysis, which treated that subset as a discovery cohort. All discovery cohort repertoires had been generated using a single sequencing platform. Class I and class II HLA loci were covered by the typing at four-digit resolution. The number of donors typed differed by locus, with about 629-630 for A, B, C, DRB1 and DQB1, around 500 for DQA1, 600 to 610 for DPA1, and under 490 for DPB1. Four to six DR-DQ haplotypes were handled as single units for association and clustering because linkage in the cohort was strong. Among some 400 genotyped donors of the cohort, an average of around 220,000 unique TCR beta nucleotide sequences was sequenced per donor, of which about 18% were non-productive.

The trim is 3 bases for V and 5 bases for J, with a gap of 8 bases between the germline ends. The germline V gene yields SGHDT for CDR1 and YYEEEE for CDR2. From the cysteine up to the phenylalanine, the CDR3 has a length of 12 residues. Of all the DNA, just the CDR3 is kept, 36 bases in frame from base 1. The method was the immunoSEQ multiplex PCR assay. For the multiplex PCR, a mixture combining 60 forward primers for TCR Vbeta segments and 13 reverse primers for TCR Jbeta segments was used. Amplification of the CDR3 region of rearranged TCR beta genes was performed with a multiplex PCR assay on genomic DNA. Amplified TCR beta libraries were sequenced as 87-base-pair reads on the Illumina HiSeq System. On the authors' methods: A later analysis tallied 80 million to 95 million unique TCR beta chains across the approximately 670 repertoires, and some 12 million of those chains were shared by two or more donors. A nearest-neighbor algorithm error-corrected the raw reads and collapsed the reads into unique sequences, merging closely related sequences to remove PCR and sequencing errors. CDR3 sequences were aligned to IMGT reference sequences to assign V, D and J gene segments. For a sequence to be retained, a match of at least six nucleotides was required to both a V gene segment and a J gene segment. A rearrangement was called productive if the CDR3 had no stop codons and remained in frame with V and J, and every other rearrangement was called non-productive. Following IMGT convention, CDR3 was defined as the stretch from the second conserved V-encoded cysteine up to the conserved J-encoded phenylalanine. Sequences without an unambiguous match to a single V gene segment were excluded from the earlier analysis of 450 to 750 of the donors. An earlier analysis of a few hundred of the donors called V segments functional above 56.7% productive rearrangements and segregating when the between-donor standard deviation exceeded 5%. To diagnose cytomegalovirus status from the catalog of TCR beta chain sequences, a statistical classification framework was built. In a later analysis, V and J genes were assigned by comparing TCR nucleotide sequences against IMGT/GENE-DB human TR gene sequences. The TCRdist pipeline was used in a later analysis to assign CDR3 sequences and most-parsimonious VDJ recombination scenarios. In a later analysis, every TCR beta chain was defined by the combination of its CDR3 amino acid sequence and its V-gene family, and reads without a unique V-gene family were dropped. To address suspected cross-contamination and a sequencing artifact, a later analysis removed roughly 580 highly shared, low-generation-probability nucleotide sequences. In a later analysis, a clonal expansion index for each public chain was calculated from normalized within-repertoire ranks of inferred template counts. Generation probabilities in a later analysis came from a VDJ recombination model fitted to out-of-frame rearrangements, and those results were checked against IGoR. A later analysis scored TCR-TCR, TCR-HLA and TCR-CMV co-occurrence with hypergeometric tests, applying a repertoire-size bias correction to TCR pairs. To estimate false discovery rates, a later analysis permuted the HLA or CMV assignments 20 times. In a later analysis, co-occurring TCRs were grouped using DBSCAN, with TCRdist sequence similarity added in when clustering inside HLA-allele-positive subsets. For co-occurrence clustering, repertoires with fewer than 30,000 or more than 120,000 public chains were excluded, along with roughly five repertoires with anomalous nucleotide sharing. In its TCRdb copy, this immuneACCESS table keeps in-frame sequences only and misses some clones. Where compared with another copy, unresolved V genes explain less than half of these, and the others have no known cause. For V, J and clone size, that table is used; D and trimming come from the DNA. The sample records tens of thousands of clones, approximately 75% of which are singletons. The top ten constitute around 10% of the sample.

Study-wide findings and limitations: Across donors, most TCR sequences were observed very rarely, whereas some public TCRs were present in many individuals. A later analysis found that TCR association rates varied across HLA loci, with DRB1 alleles showing the most associated TCRs and HLA-C alleles the fewest. In both the original and validation cohorts, the classifier was reported to diagnose cytomegalovirus status with high specificity and sensitivity. HLA typing was unavailable for some donors at each locus, so association tests used only the typed subset. Linkage disequilibrium might explain the correlated functional status among segregating V segments, but an unknown experimental factor could not be excluded. Three of the identified cytomegalovirus-associated TCR beta chains were confirmed in vitro to be specific for cytomegalovirus antigens. The cohort was sequenced for TCR beta chains only, and without alpha or paired-chain data the features that could be detected were limited. In the study, roughly 160 TCR beta chains were listed as associated with cytomegalovirus. According to a later analysis, parvovirus B19, influenza, CMV and Epstein-Barr virus appeared linked to several top co-occurrence clusters. For the cohort, immune exposure information was limited to CMV serostatus. The authors suggested that the approach could potentially be generalized to other disease states and immunological phenotypes. In a later analysis, most CMV-associated TCR beta chains were found to appear HLA-restricted, with HLA associations seemingly driven largely by CMV exposure. An association between a missense DCLRE1C variant and V-gene and J-gene trimming of TCR beta chains was found in a later genetic analysis and replicated in an independent cohort. A later analysis associated 16,951 TCR beta sequences with specific HLA alleles at a false discovery rate of 0.05. A later analysis found that HLA-associated TCR beta chains were more clonally expanded and had lower generation probabilities than equally common non-associated chains. A later genetic analysis reported fewer N-insertions in productive TCRs among donors in an Asian-associated ancestry cluster than the 666-donor mean. Some IMGT-functional V segments, including TRBV6-2 and TRBV6-3, could not be told apart with the 87-base-pair reads, so those segments were excluded. Roughly uniform sequencing depth across donors was assumed in presence/absence analyses, although this assumption may not hold. In an earlier analysis of about 600 of the donors, most TCR beta V segments appeared in productive rearrangements about 87% or about 30% of the time, broadly matching IMGT annotations. The sequencing pipeline was judged likely to have produced a cluster of highly shared sequence variants as a technical artifact. Assigning TCR associations to individual alleles was difficult when HLA alleles, especially DR and DQ, strongly co-occurred. A further reported finding was that TCR beta sequences accurately predicted the HLA-A and HLA-B alleles for most subjects in the first cohort. Because counts were too low, approximately 18 rarely observed V segments, including chromosome 9 orphons, were excluded from the earlier analysis of about 500 of the donors.

As regards this clone: Its target antigen remains unknown. Base quality data are lacking; no much larger clone is found one base away.

In total, approximately 610 healthy bone marrow donors made up the cohort. At the time of sampling, all cohort members were nominally healthy, though unrecorded immune exposures were likely present. The donor was CMV seropositive and was included in the group of 250 to 300 seropositive cohort members. A peripheral blood sample was collected from each donor, and TCR beta sequencing was performed on peripheral blood mononuclear cells. Genomic DNA extraction from the blood cell samples was performed with the Qiagen DNeasy Blood Extraction Kit. The sequence is built from TRBV5-6 and TRBJ1-2; the D gene lacks a confident call. The clonotype comes from a woman in her thirties or forties in good health and CMV-seropositive. Material for sequencing was PBMCs. This receptor has the CDR3 CASSSTIYGYTF. The DNA sequence is TGTGCCAGCAGCTCGACAATTTATGGCTACACCTTC. The CDR3, completed at both ends by the reference TRBV5-6 and TRBJ1-2 genes, gives the full variable domain DAGVTQSPTHLIKTRGQQVTLRCSPKSGHDTVSWYQQALGQGPQFIFQYYEEEERQRGNFPDRFSGHQFPNYSSELNVNALLLGDSALYLCASSSTIYGYTFGSGTRLTVV.